This T cell receptor (beta chain) was captured by sequencing in a study of T cells after yellow fever vaccination. Study background: Some fractions had low cell numbers, and these were prepared with SMART-Seq v4 Ultra Low Input.

V was pared by 2 bases and J by 2 bases, with 7 bases between. This CDR3 spans 14 amino acids. The germline CDR1 and CDR2 sequences are KGHDR and SFDVKD. TCRdb processed the 5' RACE reads anew with MiXCR; each CDR3 protein has one entry. The table includes 150,000 to 200,000 distinct CDR3 sequences, roughly 6.2% detected once. This TCR was sampled from a man aged 18 to 30 who received the YFV17D yellow fever vaccine. Specimen: CD4+ T cells sorted from PBMCs, collected on the day of the first yellow fever vaccination. The rearrangement links TRBV24-1 to TRBJ2-3; no clear D gene. The CDR3 loop reads CATSDWRTTDTQYF. DNA for the CDR3: TGTGCCACCAGTGATTGGCGGACCACAGATACGCAGTATTTT.